These T cell receptor beta chains were read from a single sample in a study of shared clonotypes between healthy human individuals. Assay used: immunoSEQ multiplex PCR; TCRdb lists only in-frame clones, some missing. The sample gives just over 2,000,000 clones, around 96% of which show up once; approximately 1.2% is in the top ten. Specimen: naive CD8+ T cells sorted from blood. These receptors were collected from a man between 18 and 35 years old in good health. CDR3s include the opening cysteine and the closing phenylalanine or tryptophan. D genes are given only for firm matches. A clone size is listed for some rows: how often the clone was seen (once, few, many), or a class if it is expanded.

size,D,J,V,DNA,CDR3
once,.,TRBJ1-1,TRBV6-6,TGTGCCACCTCAAGGGGGGACCCTGAAGCTTTCTTT,CATSRGDPEAFF
.,.,TRBJ2-3,TRBV13,TGTGCCAGCAGCCTAAGCCTCACAGATACGCAGTATTTT,CASSLSLTDTQYF
once,.,TRBJ2-7,TRBV13,TGTGCCAGCAGCTTCCCCGGGGTAGCGGAGGAGCAGTACTTC,CASSFPGVAEEQYF
.,TRBD2,TRBJ2-3,TRBV18,TGTGCCAGCTCACCAGACCCCCAACTAGCGGAAGAGACCGATACGCAGTATTTT,CASSPDPQLAEETDTQYF
.,.,TRBJ2-2,TRBV10-1,TGCGCCAGCAGTGAGCAGGGGGGGACCGGGGAGCTGTTTTTT,CASSEQGGTGELFF
once,.,TRBJ2-2,TRBV4-3,TGCGCCAGCAGCCAAGTGTCGCTAGCTCTAGGTCACACCGGGGAGCTGTTTTTT,CASSQVSLALGHTGELFF
once,TRBD1,TRBJ1-5,TRBV6-5,TGTGCCAGCGGGACAGGGGGGATCGGTCAGCCCCAGCATTTT,CASGTGGIGQPQHF
.,TRBD1,TRBJ1-5,TRBV19,TGTGCCAGTAGCCCCCACCGGGACAGGGCCCCACCCGATCAGCCCCAGCATTTT,CASSPHRDRAPPDQPQHF
.,.,TRBJ1-3,TRBV5-1,TGCGCCAGCAGCTTGGACAGCCGCTCTGGAAACACCATATATTTT,CASSLDSRSGNTIYF
.,.,TRBJ2-5,TRBV28,TGTGCCAGCACCCTCAGGGGTATCCAAGAGACCCAGTACTTC,CASTLRGIQETQYF
.,TRBD1,TRBJ1-2,TRBV13,TGTGCCAGCAGCTCCGAGGACAGGTCCTTCTATGGCTACACCTTC,CASSSEDRSFYGYTF
.,TRBD2,TRBJ2-3,TRBV11-3,TGTGCCAGCAGCCCTGACCTGACTAGCGGGAGTGGTAGAGATACGCAGTATTTT,CASSPDLTSGSGRDTQYF
.,.,TRBJ2-3,TRBV4-3,TGCGCCAGCAGCCAAGATCCGAGCGCAGATACGCAGTATTTT,CASSQDPSADTQYF
.,.,TRBJ2-1,TRBV4-1,TGCGCCAGCAGCCAAGGCGGGTTCGAACCCTACAATGAGCAGTTCTTC,CASSQGGFEPYNEQFF
.,TRBD2,TRBJ2-2,TRBV5-6,TGTGCCAGCAGCTTGAATCTAGCGGAGTACACCGGGGAGCTGTTTTTT,CASSLNLAEYTGELFF
.,.,TRBJ2-5,TRBV14,TGTGCCAGCAGCTCAGGCGATGTACGCGGATTACTCCAAGAGACCCAGTACTTC,CASSSGDVRGLLQETQYF
few,.,TRBJ2-2,TRBV6-5,TGTGCCAGCAGTTACGGTCGCACCGGGGAGCTGTTTTTT,CASSYGRTGELFF
.,TRBD1,TRBJ1-1,TRBV7-6,TGTGCCAGCAGACCTTCCCCGGGACAGGGCACTGAAGCTTTCTTT,CASRPSPGQGTEAFF
.,.,TRBJ1-2,TRBV19,TGTGCCAGTAGTATAGATTCCCGGGATGGCTACACCTTC,CASSIDSRDGYTF
.,TRBD1,TRBJ2-7,TRBV11-2,TGTGCCAGCAGCTTACTTGGGGACAGTATCTACGAGCAGTACTTC,CASSLLGDSIYEQYF
.,TRBD1,TRBJ2-7,TRBV10-3,TGTGCCATCAGTGCGGACAGGGAAAGCGACGAGCAGTACTTC,CAISADRESDEQYF
.,.,TRBJ2-1,TRBV9,TGTGCCAGCAGCGTAGGAGGCGGGAAATCAAATGAGCAGTTCTTC,CASSVGGGKSNEQFF
.,.,TRBJ1-6,TRBV5-1,TGCGCCAGCAGCTTGGAAGGGGGACATTATTCACCCCTCCACTTT,CASSLEGGHYSPLHF
.,.,TRBJ2-3,TRBV29-1,TGCAGCGTTGAAGACCCAGGGGTTATACCAACAGATACGCAGTATTTT,CSVEDPGVIPTDTQYF
.,TRBD1,TRBJ1-2,TRBV6-5,TGTGCCAGCAGTTTGGGACAGGGGGATGGCTACACCTTC,CASSLGQGDGYTF
once,TRBD1,TRBJ1-1,TRBV19,TGTGCCAGTAGTGTCCCTTGGACAGGGGTCACTGAAGCTTTCTTT,CASSVPWTGVTEAFF
once,.,TRBJ2-4,TRBV19,TGTGCCAGTAGTATAGCGGGGGAGCTAGCCAAAAACATTCAGTACTTC,CASSIAGELAKNIQYF
few,TRBD2,TRBJ2-7,TRBV7-2,TGTGCCAGCAGCTTGTATTGGACTAGCGGAGGTTCCTCCTACGAGCAGTACTTC,CASSLYWTSGGSSYEQYF
.,TRBD2,TRBJ2-7,TRBV19,TGTGCCAGTAGTGCGGGGGGCTCCACCTACGAGCAGTACTTC,CASSAGGSTYEQYF
.,.,TRBJ2-5,TRBV5-4,TGTGCCAGCAGCTTCCGCCTGGAAGAGACCCAGTACTTC,CASSFRLEETQYF
.,.,TRBJ1-3,TRBV27,TGTGCCAGCAGCTTCGTCGGACCTGGAAACACCATATATTTT,CASSFVGPGNTIYF
.,TRBD2,TRBJ2-1,TRBV7-9,TGTGCCAGCAGCTCATTCGGCGGGGGAAATGAGCAGTTCTTC,CASSSFGGGNEQFF
.,.,TRBJ2-1,TRBV4-3,TGCGCCAGCAGCCAAGCGCGTTCACTAGGGGGATCGGTTGGTGAGCAGTTCTTC,CASSQARSLGGSVGEQFF
.,.,TRBJ2-7,TRBV28,TGTGCCAGCGCTAACATTAGGGACTACGAGCAGTACTTC,CASANIRDYEQYF
once,.,TRBJ2-7,TRBV27,TGTGCCAGCAGTTTTGCGGGGGCAAGATACGAGCAGTACTTC,CASSFAGARYEQYF
.,.,TRBJ2-5,TRBV11-2,TGTGCCAGCAGCTCGCCCCCTACGAGGGTCCAAGAGACCCAGTACTTC,CASSSPPTRVQETQYF
.,.,TRBJ1-5,TRBV2,TGTGCCAGCAGTGACCTAGAGGGTAATCAGCCCCAGCATTTT,CASSDLEGNQPQHF
.,TRBD2,TRBJ2-1,TRBV11-2,TGTGCCAGCAGCTTAGGAGCGGGGTATTTGGATGAGCAGTTCTTC,CASSLGAGYLDEQFF
.,.,TRBJ2-3,TRBV11-2,TGTGCCAGCAGTGAGGGACCTAGCGCCACAGATACGCAGTATTTT,CASSEGPSATDTQYF
.,.,TRBJ1-4,TRBV4-3,TGCGCCAGCAGCCAAGAAGGGGAAGCAACTAATGAAAAACTGTTTTTT,CASSQEGEATNEKLFF
.,.,TRBJ2-2,TRBV4-1,TGCGCCAGCAGCTCGAGAGGGCTGAACACCGGGGAGCTGTTTTTT,CASSSRGLNTGELFF
.,.,TRBJ1-5,TRBV2,TGTGCCAGCAGTGTTACTGGGGGCGCAGGACAGCCCCAGCATTTT,CASSVTGGAGQPQHF
.,TRBD2,TRBJ2-7,TRBV4-3,TGCGCCAGCAGCCAAGGGACGGCTAGCGGGCAGTACGAGCAGTACTTC,CASSQGTASGQYEQYF
.,.,TRBJ2-5,TRBV7-6,TGTGCCAGCAGCTTAGAGGTAGTGGGAAACCAAGAGACCCAGTACTTC,CASSLEVVGNQETQYF
.,.,TRBJ2-7,TRBV4-1,TGCGCCAGCAGCAAAAGCGACGGACAACACGGGTACGAGCAGTACTTC,CASSKSDGQHGYEQYF
once,.,TRBJ2-7,TRBV7-6,TGTGCCAGCAGCCCCGACGGGCGGTACGAGCAGTACTTC,CASSPDGRYEQYF
.,TRBD1,TRBJ2-5,TRBV4-3,TGCGCCAGCAGCCAAGGGACAGGGAGGTTTCAGACCCAGTACTTC,CASSQGTGRFQTQYF
.,TRBD2,TRBJ2-2,TRBV7-8,TGTGCCAGCAGCTTACCCCGGGGTAGCGGGAGGACCGGGGAGCTGTTTTTT,CASSLPRGSGRTGELFF
once,.,TRBJ2-7,TRBV11-2,TGTGCCAGCAGCTCGACAGTTCTCTACGAGCAGTACTTC,CASSSTVLYEQYF
once,.,TRBJ1-1,TRBV30,TGTGCCTGGAGTGTACGCGGGGCTGAAGCTTTCTTT,CAWSVRGAEAFF
.,.,TRBJ2-7,TRBV4-2,TGTGCCAGCAGCCAAGGAGCAGGGATGAGATACGAGCAGTACTTC,CASSQGAGMRYEQYF
.,.,TRBJ2-3,TRBV11-2,TGTGCCAGCAGCTTAGATCATGCGCCCCGTGGCGCAGATACGCAGTATTTT,CASSLDHAPRGADTQYF
.,.,TRBJ2-7,TRBV9,TGTGCCAGCAGCGTAGGAAATAGCGCCAACGAGCAGTACTTC,CASSVGNSANEQYF
.,.,TRBJ2-7,TRBV2,TGTGCCAGTGGGACTTCTATTTCCTACGAGCAGTACTTC,CASGTSISYEQYF
.,.,TRBJ1-2,TRBV4-1,TGCGCCAGCAGCCAAGATCTCATTAACTATGGCTACACCTTC,CASSQDLINYGYTF
.,.,TRBJ2-5,TRBV7-9,TGTGCCAGCGGGGGGACCCAGTACTTC,CASGGTQYF
.,.,TRBJ1-5,TRBV5-6,TGTGCCAGCAGCTTAGGGGGAGAGCCCCAGCATTTT,CASSLGGEPQHF
.,.,TRBJ2-7,TRBV20-1,TGCAGTGCTAGAGAGTACCACGAGCAGTACTTC,CSAREYHEQYF
.,.,TRBJ2-7,TRBV27,TGTGCCAGCAGTTTAGGTAGCGAGCAGTACTTC,CASSLGSEQYF
.,.,TRBJ2-1,TRBV19,TGTGCCAGTAGTATATTCGGAAGGGTACAGTTCTTC,CASSIFGRVQFF